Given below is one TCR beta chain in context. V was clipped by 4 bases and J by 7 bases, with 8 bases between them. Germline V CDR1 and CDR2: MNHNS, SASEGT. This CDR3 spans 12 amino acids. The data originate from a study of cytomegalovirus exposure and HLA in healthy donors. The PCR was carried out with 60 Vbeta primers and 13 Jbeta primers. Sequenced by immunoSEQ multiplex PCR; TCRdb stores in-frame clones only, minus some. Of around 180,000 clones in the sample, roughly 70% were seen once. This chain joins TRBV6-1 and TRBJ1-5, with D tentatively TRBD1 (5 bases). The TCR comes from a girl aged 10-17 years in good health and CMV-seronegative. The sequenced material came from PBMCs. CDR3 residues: CASSVGGQPQHF. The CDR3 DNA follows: TGTGCCAGCAGTGTTGGGGGGCAGCCCCAGCATTTT.